This TCR beta chain was identified during a study of regulatory T cells in long-lasting Graves disease. Time point noted: persistent/refractory GD, antithyroid drugs over 5 years with positive TRAb. Scientists built the TCR library using RNA that was extracted from PBMCs. American Thyroid Association guidelines were used to diagnose Graves' disease. This clonotype was seen a handful of times. Its target is not known. The CDR3 runs 16 residues. Losses at the gene ends were 3 bases for V and 2 bases for J; bases not matched to a gene: 3. Germline V gene lookup returns CDR1 LNHDA and CDR2 SQIVND (reference sequence). Researchers made TCR beta libraries by using iRepertoire HTBI primers and running Arm-PCR on CDR3 regions. In TCRdb, the multiplex PCR reads were re-called with MiXCR into one record per CDR3 protein. In the table there are 300,000 to 400,000 distinct CDR3 sequences, around 20% of which are singletons.

Study-level findings and limits: TCR diversity was lower in persistent than newly diagnosed Graves' disease.

The V and J genes are TRBV19 and TRBJ2-2; 10 bases are shared with TRBD1. The sequencing used peripheral blood mononuclear cells (PBMCs), collected when the disease was refractory, from a patient treated with antithyroid drugs. This TCR was recovered from a female donor with Graves disease. DNA of the CDR3: TGTGCCAGTAGTATCGGGACAGGGGTCAACACCGGGGAGCTGTTTTTT. Residues: CASSIGTGVNTGELFF.